One sample yielded the 21 T cell receptor beta chains listed below, sequenced in a study of tumor-infiltrating lymphocytes in primary liver carcinoma. RNA was extracted from whole blood without cell sorting, alongside germline DNA. Researchers generated TCR beta cDNA from about 460 ng of total RNA, relying on a constant-region primer. A slightly modified ARM-PCR protocol with three nested multiplex PCR rounds produced these TCR beta libraries. Researchers ran the first two PCR rounds for approximately 10 cycles each with TRBV1-TRBV30 forward primers and a C-beta reverse primer. TCRdb fed the multiplex PCR reads into MiXCR, producing one record per CDR3 protein. Of 300,000 to 400,000 distinct CDR3 sequences in the sample, 65% are singletons; the top ten hold about 6.1%. Specimen: peripheral blood. The source is a middle-aged man with primary liver carcinoma and hepatitis B virus infection.

This clonotype showed up many times. This rearrangement joins TRBV12-3 or TRBV12-4 to TRBJ1-6; D perhaps matches TRBD1 (6 bases). V dropped 1 base and J dropped 7 bases, with 14 bases sitting between them. The CDR3 is 16 amino acids. The chain's CDR3 is CASSLVGGRANSPLHF. The CDR3 DNA is TGTGCCAGCAGTTTAGTCGGGGGCAGGGCAAATTCACCCCTCCACTTT.

As to this clonotype: One junction end does not reproduce the germline sequence, and a read error may be involved. The chain recombines TRBV6-2 or TRBV6-3 with TRBJ2-1; maybe TRBD2 (6 bases). The V gene's germline CDR1 is MNHEY and CDR2 SVGEGT. CDR3 length equals 15 residues. The CDR3 DNA reads as TGTGCCAGCAGTCTAGCGCGTGGCTCCTACAATGAGCAGTCCTTC. Its protein product is CASSLARGSYNEQSF.

On this clonotype: Its ends do not fully match the called genes, so a read error is possible. This sequence joins TRBV12-3 or TRBV12-4 and TRBJ1-3; a weak D match, TRBD1 (5 bases). The CDR3 is made up of 15 amino acids. The CDR3 spells CVSSAGARSGNTIYF. The CDR3 nucleotides read TGTGTCAGCAGTGCCGGGGCGCGTTCTGGAAACACCATATATTTT.

Of note for this clonotype: With a much larger clone just one base away, this may be a read error. The CDR3 does not end in the conserved phenylalanine or tryptophan, so this is likely a read error. The chain links TRBV6-6 to TRBJ1-1, with 9 bases matching TRBD1. Trimming at V came to 6 bases and at J to 4 bases, leaving 6 bases not matched to a gene. The CDR3 sequence is 14 residues long. The V gene's germline CDR1 is MNHNY and CDR2 SVGAGI (reference sequence). The CDR3 spells CASRSTGGGTEAFS. CDR3 nucleotide sequence: TGTGCCAGCAGGTCGACAGGGGGAGGCACTGAAGCTTTCTCT.

The rearrangement links TRBV5-5 to TRBJ1-1; no clear D gene. Germline CDR1 reads SGHKS; CDR2 reads YYEKEE (reference sequence). The CDR3 sequence is 13 residues long. Deletions cut 7 bases from V and 1 base from J, with 11 bases between. The CDR3 DNA follows: TGTGCCAGCGGCTCCCAGCAGAACACTGAAGCTTTCTTT. Amino acid sequence: CASGSQQNTEAFF.

Remarks on this clonotype: One base away lies a much larger clone, so this may be a sequencing read error. The chain is built from TRBV4-1 and TRBJ1-2; possibly TRBD1 for D (5 bases). The germline gives CDR1 MGHRA, CDR2 YSYEKL. Trimming removed 3 bases at V and 3 bases at J, with 11 bases between. The CDR3 totals 14 residues. The CDR3, as DNA: TGCGCCAGCAGCCACGATGGGGCGGACTATGGCTACACCTTC. This encodes CASSHDGADYGYTF.

To note about this clonotype: The junction does not match germline at one end; this may be a read error. This chain joins TRBV5-5 and TRBJ2-5; D uncertain. There are 14 residues in the CDR3. Germline V gene sequence: CDR1 SGHKS, CDR2 YYEKEE (reference sequence). The CDR3 spells CVSTRRSNQETQYF. CDR3 nucleotides: TGTGTCAGCACCAGGCGGTCCAACCAAGAGACCCAGTACTTC.

Concerning this clonotype itself: At one of its ends the junction is not consistent with the germline gene, which may arise from a read error. CDR3 region: CASSLVPGRYNETFF. DNA of the CDR3: TGTGCCAGCAGCTTGGTTCCCGGACGGTACAATGAGACGTTCTTT. The rearrangement uses TRBV5-5 and TRBJ2-1; D gene ambiguous. Germline CDR1 SGHKS, CDR2 YYEKEE (reference sequence). This CDR3 is 15 amino acids long.

The chain joins TRBV11-2 to TRBJ2-1; 8 bases map to TRBD2. Germline-derived CDR1 and CDR2 are SGHAT and FQNNGV. V lost 4 bases and J lost 6; bases outside the gene matches: 17. The CDR3 has 18 residues. CDR3 DNA sequence: TGTGCCAGCAGCTATCTTATCGGGAGGGCCTTCCCCTGCAATGAGCAGTTCTTC. Its protein product is CASSYLIGRAFPCNEQFF.

This clonotype was counted at least ten times. CDR3 coding DNA: TGTGCCAGCAGTGAAGCTCCTTGGACAGGGGGAGGAAACACCATATATTTT. It yields the protein CASSEAPWTGGGNTIYF. V and J are TRBV6-1 and TRBJ1-3, with 10 positions matching TRBD1. The ends lost 0 bases at V and 4 bases at J; junction bases unmatched: 6. Germline CDR1 reads MNHNS; CDR2 reads SASEGT. The CDR3 has 17 amino acids.

This clonotype was seen more than once but under ten times. CDR3 bases: TGCGCCAGCAGCTTGGGTCCCGGAGTACGAGGAGATACGCAGTATTTT. It yields the protein CASSLGPGVRGDTQYF. The rearrangement links TRBV5-1 to TRBJ2-3; the D is unclear. Per germline, CDR1 SGHRS and CDR2 YFSETQ. The CDR3 runs 16 residues. The germline V and J ends were trimmed by 0 bases and 5 bases, with 16 bases remaining between them.

As to this clonotype: Given a much more abundant clone one base away, this may be a read error. The J gene is TRBJ2-4, the V gene TRBV5-4; possible D gene TRBD2, 6 bases. Germline CDR1 reads SGHNT; CDR2 reads YYREEE (reference sequence). With 0 bases removed from V and 10 bases from J, the gap between germline ends came to 20 bases. The CDR3 extends over 16 amino acids. CDR3 region: CASSLAGRQPGEIQYF. In nucleotides, the CDR3 is TGTGCCAGCAGCTTGGCCGGGAGACAGCCCGGAGAGATTCAGTACTTC.

V and J are TRBV12-3 or TRBV12-4 and TRBJ2-6; 8 positions agree with TRBD1. The CDR3 length is 17 residues. V dropped 8 bases and J dropped 1; count of bases not matched to a gene: 10. CDR3 nucleotide sequence: TGTGCCAGCTGTTACACTCACAGGGGGTCTGGGGCCAACGTCCTGACTTTC. This encodes CASCYTHRGSGANVLTF.

A few counts support this clonotype. Here the CDR3 DNA reads TGTGCCATCAGTGAAACTAGAGGGAGAACTGGGGCCAACGTCCTGACTTTC. It codes for CAISETRGRTGANVLTF. This chain uses TRBV10-3 with TRBJ2-6; perhaps TRBD2 as D (5 bases). This CDR3 spans 17 amino acids. Germline values: CDR1 ENHRY, CDR2 SYGVKD. Deletions cut 3 bases from V and 2 bases from J, with 14 bases between.

In regard to this clonotype: This may be a read error, as it is one base from a much larger clone. As the CDR3 is not closed by the conserved phenylalanine or tryptophan, this likely results from a read error. This chain connects TRBV6-1 to TRBJ2-1; 7 bases are shared with TRBD1. This CDR3 is built from 17 residues. The junction had 10 bases not matched to a gene; V was cut back by 4 bases and J by 1 base. Germline assignment: CDR1 MNHNS and CDR2 SASEGT. Here the CDR3 reads CASSALVGRGSYNEQFL. The CDR3 nucleotides are TGTGCCAGCAGTGCCTTGGTGGGCAGGGGGTCCTACAATGAGCAGTTCTTA.

Concerning this clonotype: Germline and junction disagree at one end, which may indicate a read error. The chain uses TRBV6-5 and TRBJ2-7; D unclear. CDR3 length: 14 residues. From germline, CDR1 is MNHEY and CDR2 SVGAGI. The CDR3 region has the DNA TGTGCCGGCAGTTCCTCGATTGAGGCCTACGAGCAGTACTTC. Translation gives CAGSSSIEAYEQYF.

This clonotype was recorded once. A junction end diverges from the germline sequence, so it may reflect a read error. The chain recombines TRBV11-2 with TRBJ1-2; D not certain. From germline, CDR1 is SGHAT and CDR2 FQNNGV. This CDR3 is 13 amino acids long. CDR3 nucleotide sequence: TGTGCCAGCAGCTCCATCTACTGGTATGGCTACATCTTC. Encoded protein: CASSSIYWYGYIF.

The rearrangement links TRBV5-1 to TRBJ2-1, with D unresolved. V dropped 0 bases and J dropped 4 bases, with 11 bases sitting between them. This CDR3 region has 15 residues. Germline V CDR1 and CDR2: SGHRS, YFSETQ. The DNA for the CDR3 is TGCGCCAGCAGCTTGGCTCCAGTGTGTTACAATGAGCAGTTCTTC. This codes for CASSLAPVCYNEQFF.

Concerning this clonotype itself: The junction departs from germline at one end; a sequencing error may be responsible. The chain employs TRBV11-2 and TRBJ2-2; TRBD2 is a possible D gene (6 bases). This CDR3 contains 14 residues. Germline-derived CDR1 and CDR2 are SGHAT and FQNNGV. CDR3 loop: CASSLDGGTGGLFF. In DNA, the CDR3 is TGTGCCAGTAGCTTAGATGGCGGGACCGGGGGGCTGTTTTTT.

This clonotype was counted only a few times. The junction shows a germline mismatch at one end, possibly a read error. The chain links TRBV11-2 to TRBJ1-1, with 7 bases matching TRBD1. Germline lookup yields CDR1 SGHAT and CDR2 FQNNGV. This CDR3 has 17 residues. The CDR3 spells CASSLVPLNRGGTEGFF. The CDR3, as DNA: TGTGCCAGCAGCTTAGTCCCCTTAAACAGGGGTGGAACTGAAGGTTTCTTC.

On this clonotype itself: A much larger clone lies one base from this, so it may be a read error. The V and J genes are TRBV4-2 and TRBJ1-5; D remains unclear. Germline V gives CDR1 LGHNA, CDR2 YNFKEQ. The CDR3 is 14 residues long. CDR3 in amino acids: CASSQDLPFQPLHF. In DNA, the CDR3 is TGTGCCAGCAGCCAAGATTTGCCGTTCCAGCCCCTGCATTTT.